This record concerns one T cell receptor beta chain sequence. Its antigen is not identified. Trimming took 4 bases from V and 3 from J, leaving 11 bases between them. CDR3 length equals 13 residues. Germline lookup yields CDR1 SGHRS and CDR2 YFSETQ. The sample belongs to a study of cytomegalovirus exposure and HLA in healthy donors. Study-wide points: Presence/absence results assume similar sequencing depth per donor, which may not hold.

The PCR used 60 Vbeta and 13 Jbeta primers. Profiled with immunoSEQ multiplex PCR; TCRdb holds only in-frame clones, not every one. Counted here are 150,000 or so clones, over 60% occurring once; the ten biggest clones make up 1.5% to 2%. The receptor's source is a woman aged 18-29 years in good health and CMV-seronegative. The specimen was PBMCs. The rearrangement uses TRBV5-1 and TRBJ2-7, with D possibly being TRBD1 (6 bases). The CDR3 loop is CASSRTVGYEQYF. CDR3 DNA: TGCGCCAGCAGCAGGACAGTGGGCTACGAGCAGTACTTC. The whole variable domain, remainder taken from reference TRBV5-1 and TRBJ2-7, is KAGVTQTPRYLIKTRGQQVTLSCSPISGHRSVSWYQQTPGQGLQFLFEYFSETQRNKGNFPGRFSGRQFSNSRSEMNVSTLELGDSALYLCASSRTVGYEQYFGPGTRLTVT.